This T cell receptor beta chain was identified during a study of Graves' ophthalmopathy and Graves' hyperthyroidism. Background on the study: At initial diagnosis, peripheral blood was obtained, and this preceded any treatment. Study-wide findings and caveats: A majority of expanded thyroid clonotypes exceeding 0.001 frequency were likewise present in blood.

The CDR3 contains 15 residues. V lost 0 bases, J lost 3 bases, and 9 bases lay in between. The germline V gene encodes CDR1 MGHRA and CDR2 YSYEKL. Ten or more counts support this clonotype. Its antigen remains unknown. As the template, RNA transcripts were used to amplify TCR beta CDR3 regions. First-round RT-PCR relied on HTBI primers, and a second-round multiplex PCR came next. TCRdb recomputed calls from the multiplex PCR reads with MiXCR, one row per CDR3 protein. The sample lists approximately 210,000 distinct CDR3 sequences, under 30% occurring once. The V and J genes are TRBV4-1 and TRBJ2-4; D may be TRBD1 (5 bases). The receptor was isolated from a man over 45 with Graves' ophthalmopathy. The sequenced sample consisted of peripheral blood. Here the CDR3 DNA reads TGCGCCAGCAGCCAAGATCTTGACAGCAAAAACATTCAGTACTTC. As protein: CASSQDLDSKNIQYF.